This TCR beta chain was retrieved from a study of beta chain features in type 1 diabetes. Study-wide background: Cell yields, gender and age were comparable in patients and healthy donors.

The sample holds a few counts of this clone. Its antigen is as yet unknown. Each donor gave one heparinised blood draw averaging approximately 120 mL. Each of the sorted populations had a purity greater than 95%. The study, taken as a whole, reports: HLA effects on TCRB rearrangement stayed unresolved here.

The CDR3 has 17 residues. Trimming took 3 bases from V and 1 from J, leaving 16 bases between them. Germline V CDR1 and CDR2: LGHNA, YSLEER. Every isolated RNA sample was fully reverse transcribed, so sequencing captured expressed TCRB transcripts. Sequenced by immunoSEQ multiplex PCR; TCRdb stores in-frame clones only, minus some. The data hold 360,000 or so clones, with roughly 21% observed a single time. This chain uses TRBV4-3 with TRBJ2-1; a weak D match, TRBD2 (7 bases). Sequenced material: naive CD4+ T cells from blood. The receptor's source is a woman aged 18-35 years in good health. This CDR3 reads CASSQNPGEGSYNEQFF. The CDR3 DNA is TGCGCCAGCAGCCAGAACCCAGGGGAGGGGTCCTACAATGAGCAGTTCTTC.